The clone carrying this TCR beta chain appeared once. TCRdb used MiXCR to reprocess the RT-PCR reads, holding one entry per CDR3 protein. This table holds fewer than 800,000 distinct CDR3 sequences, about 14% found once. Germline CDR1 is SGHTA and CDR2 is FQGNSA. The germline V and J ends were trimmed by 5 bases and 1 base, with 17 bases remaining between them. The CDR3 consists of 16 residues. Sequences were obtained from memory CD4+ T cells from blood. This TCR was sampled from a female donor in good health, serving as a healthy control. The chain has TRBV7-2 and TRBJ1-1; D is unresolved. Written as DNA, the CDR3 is TGTGCCAGCAGCCAACCCTGGCAGGCAAGGAACACTGAAGCTTTCTTT. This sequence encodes CASSQPWQARNTEAFF.